One and the same sample provided the 21 T cell receptor beta chains below, sequenced in a study of cytomegalovirus exposure and HLA in healthy donors. The repertoire was sequenced with immunoSEQ multiplex PCR; TCRdb's copy has only in-frame clones and lacks some. The profile shows some 98,000 clones, around 90% of them singletons. The sample was PBMCs. These receptors originate from a woman between 25 and 40 years old in good health and CMV-seronegative.

This chain connects TRBV7-8 to TRBJ2-5; D might be TRBD2 (5 bases). In germline, CDR1 is SGHVS, CDR2 FQNEAQ. CDR3 length: 15 amino acids. The germline V and J ends were trimmed by 1 base and 1 base, with 10 bases remaining between them. The CDR3 coding sequence is TGTGCCAGCAGCTTAGGGCCGACTATCCAAGAGACCCAGTACTTC. Translated, it gives CASSLGPTIQETQYF. The entire variable domain, with the rest obtained from reference TRBV7-8 and TRBJ2-5, is as follows: GAGVSQSPRYKVAKRGQDVALRCDPISGHVSLFWYQQALGQGPEFLTYFQNEAQLDKSGLPSDRFFAERPEGSVSTLKIQRTQQEDSAVYLCASSLGPTIQETQYFGPGTRLLVL.

The chain couples TRBV28 to TRBJ2-7, with D hard to call. Germline V gene lookup returns CDR1 MDHEN and CDR2 SYDVKM. Trimming removed 2 bases at V and 6 bases at J, with 8 bases between. This CDR3 region has 12 residues. CDR3 in amino acids: CASSLRGLEQYF. CDR3 in DNA: TGTGCCAGCAGTTTACGAGGCCTCGAGCAGTACTTC.

The genes are TRBV27 and TRBJ2-5; unclear D gene. Trimming removed 6 bases at V and 2 bases at J, with 4 bases between. The germline V gene has CDR1 MNHEY and CDR2 SMNVEV (reference sequence). This CDR3 has 11 amino acids. The CDR3 reads CASSSQETQYF. The DNA for the CDR3 is TGTGCCAGCAGCTCGCAAGAGACCCAGTACTTC.

This clone has just one count. The chain joins TRBV6-1 to TRBJ2-1, with D tentatively TRBD1 (6 bases). In germline, CDR1 is MNHNS, CDR2 SASEGT. V was clipped by 5 bases and J by 7 bases, with 18 bases between them. The CDR3 is made up of 15 amino acids. DNA for the CDR3: TGTGCCAGCAGTTCGGCCCCCAGGGGACGGAATGAGCAGTTCTTC. The encoded protein is CASSSAPRGRNEQFF.

The chain couples TRBV7-2 to TRBJ2-2; TRBD2 aligns across 7 bases. Germline V gives CDR1 SGHTA, CDR2 FQGNSA. The CDR3 runs 15 residues. Trimming removed 1 base from V and 6 bases from J; junction bases left unmatched: 5. The CDR3 loop is CASSLVPGGPGELFF. DNA for the CDR3: TGTGCCAGCAGCTTAGTCCCGGGAGGTCCCGGGGAGCTGTTTTTT.

The V gene is TRBV18, the J gene TRBJ2-7; 10 positions match TRBD1. Germline lookup yields CDR1 KGHSH and CDR2 LQKENI. This CDR3 is 15 amino acids long. J lost 0 bases, V lost 4 bases, and 3 bases had no gene match. CDR3 protein: CASSRRTGGSYEQYF. The CDR3 DNA sequence: TGTGCCAGCTCACGGCGGACAGGGGGCTCCTACGAGCAGTACTTC.

The chain combines TRBV15 with TRBJ1-4; unclear D gene. V lost 5 bases and J lost 0, with 10 bases in between. The CDR3 is made up of 15 amino acids. In germline, CDR1 is LNHNV, CDR2 YYDKDF (reference sequence). The CDR3 loop reads CATSSSTATNEKLFF. The CDR3 region has the DNA TGTGCCACCAGCTCGTCGACTGCAACTAATGAAAAACTGTTTTTT.

J is TRBJ1-2 and V is TRBV2; the D gene is possibly TRBD1 (6 bases). CDR1 is SNHLY and CDR2 is FYNNEI in the germline V gene. The CDR3 sequence is 16 residues long. The ends were cut back, 6 bases at V and 5 bases at J, with 22 bases in the middle. CDR3 sequence reads: CASSVGHDRQNYGYTF. CDR3 DNA: TGTGCCAGCAGCGTGGGACACGACAGGCAAAATTATGGCTACACCTTC.

J is TRBJ1-1 and V is TRBV19; no definite D call. Germline-derived CDR1 and CDR2 are LNHDA and SQIVND (reference sequence). Trimming removed 10 bases from V and 0 bases from J, with 12 bases in between. This CDR3 is 13 amino acids long. In DNA form, the CDR3 reads TGTGCCACTAAATTTGCCCTGAACACTGAAGCTTTCTTT. Residues: CATKFALNTEAFF. The variable domain in full, completed from reference TRBV19 and TRBJ1-1, reads DGGITQSPKYLFRKEGQNVTLSCEQNLNHDAMYWYRQDPGQGLRLIYYSQIVNDFQKGDIAEGYSVSREKKESFPLTVTSAQKNPTAFYLCATKFALNTEAFFGQGTRLTVV.

V and J are TRBV11-3 and TRBJ1-1; weak D call: TRBD1 (5 bases). Germline values: CDR1 SGHNT, CDR2 YENEEA. The CDR3 runs to 12 residues. V lost 4 bases to trimming and J lost 9 bases, with 12 bases between them. The CDR3 nucleotides are TGTGCCAGCAGCTCAGGGTTCGGTAAAGCTTTCTTT. This sequence encodes CASSSGFGKAFF. The full variable domain, in which reference TRBV11-3 and TRBJ1-1 provide the parts outside the CDR3, is EAGVVQSPRYKIIEKKQPVAFWCNPISGHNTLYWYLQNLGQGPELLIRYENEEAVDDSQLPKDRFSAERLKGVDSTLKIQPAELGDSAVYLCASSSGFGKAFFGQGTRLTVV.

The V gene is TRBV7-2, the J gene TRBJ1-5; D is unresolved. This CDR3 has 16 residues. Germline assignment: CDR1 SGHTA and CDR2 FQGNSA. The V end lost 0 bases, the J end lost 1 base, and 10 bases lay between the germline ends. The CDR3 DNA follows: TGTGCCAGCAGCTTAGCGCCTCCACTGAGCAATCAGCCCCAGCATTTT. It codes for CASSLAPPLSNQPQHF.

This clone was observed a handful of times. Since the CDR3 does not end with the conserved phenylalanine or tryptophan, this likely comes from a read error. The limits of the CDR3 on the DNA are not certain, so only TCRdb's listed CDR3 is given. This chain links TRBV5-5 with TRBJ2-7; the D call TRBD1 from the table was never checked on the DNA. From germline, CDR1 is SGHKS and CDR2 YYEKEE (reference sequence). The CDR3 extends over 14 residues, inclusive of both ends. CDR3 residues: CASSAVRVDRGAVG.

This clone was detected once. The gene calls are TRBV6-5 and TRBJ2-5; 7 bases are a match to TRBD2. The CDR3 has 15 residues. Germline CDR1 and CDR2: MNHEY and SVGAGI. The V and J ends lost 5 bases and 5 bases, in that order; junction bases with no gene match: 11. As DNA, the CDR3 is TGTGCCAGCAGTGCCGTATGGGCGGGAGATGAGACCCAGTACTTC. Its translation: CASSAVWAGDETQYF.

The J gene is TRBJ2-7, the V gene TRBV5-4; 8 bases map to TRBD2. Germline V lookup: CDR1 SGHNT, CDR2 YYREEE (reference sequence). The trim removed 0 bases at V and 0 bases at J, leaving 5 bases unmatched. The CDR3 consists of 16 residues. This CDR3 is CASSLDVSGVSYEQYF. The DNA for the CDR3 is TGTGCCAGCAGCTTGGACGTTAGCGGGGTCTCCTACGAGCAGTACTTC.

The rearrangement links TRBV5-1 to TRBJ2-3; 8 nucleotides align to TRBD2. Looked up from germline, CDR1 is SGHRS and CDR2 is YFSETQ. V lost 2 bases, J lost 3 bases, and 5 bases stayed unmatched. This CDR3 has 15 amino acids. The CDR3, as DNA: TGCGCCAGCAGCTTTAGCGGGGCTGGAACAGATACGCAGTATTTT. It codes for CASSFSGAGTDTQYF. Full variable domain (missing parts from reference TRBV5-1 and TRBJ2-3): KAGVTQTPRYLIKTRGQQVTLSCSPISGHRSVSWYQQTPGQGLQFLFEYFSETQRNKGNFPGRFSGRQFSNSRSEMNVSTLELGDSALYLCASSFSGAGTDTQYFGPGTRLTVL.

The genes are TRBV27 and TRBJ2-6; D uncertain. The CDR3 covers 17 residues. Germline CDR1 is MNHEY and CDR2 is SMNVEV (reference sequence). V dropped 1 base and J dropped 4 bases, with 14 bases sitting between them. This chain's CDR3 is CASSLFDRAAGANVLTF. In DNA, the CDR3 is TGTGCCAGCAGTTTATTCGACCGCGCGGCGGGGGCCAACGTCCTGACTTTC.

The chain recombines TRBV15 with TRBJ2-4, with 8 nucleotides matching TRBD1. Looked up from germline, CDR1 is LNHNV and CDR2 is YYDKDF (reference sequence). The V and J ends lost 3 bases and 9 bases, in that order; junction bases with no gene match: 10. The CDR3 totals 15 residues. The chain's CDR3 is CATSRARTGQAIQYF. The DNA for the CDR3 is TGTGCCACCAGCAGGGCCAGGACAGGGCAGGCCATTCAGTACTTC.

This sequence joins TRBV7-3 and TRBJ2-7; TRBD2 matches at 11 bases. Germline assignment: CDR1 SGHTA and CDR2 FQGTGA. The CDR3 covers 15 residues. J was trimmed by 6 bases and V by 5 bases; bases with no gene match: 9. The CDR3 DNA sequence: TGTGCCAGCAGCCTAATAGCGGGAGGGCTCGCCGAGCAGTACTTC. Translating it yields CASSLIAGGLAEQYF.

V usage is TRBV28 and J usage is TRBJ2-4, with TRBD2 matching 15 bases. The junction had 13 bases not matched to a gene; V was cut back by 6 bases and J by 7 bases. Germline values: CDR1 MDHEN, CDR2 SYDVKM. There are 18 residues in the CDR3. CDR3 sequence: CASRYTGTSGRSGNIQYF. DNA for the CDR3: TGTGCCAGCAGATACACCGGGACTAGCGGGAGGTCAGGCAACATTCAGTACTTC. Together with reference TRBV28 and TRBJ2-4, the CDR3 gives the full variable domain: DVKVTQSSRYLVKRTGEKVFLECVQDMDHENMFWYRQDPGLGLRLIYFSYDVKMKEKGDIPEGYSVSREKKERFSLILESASTNQTSMYLCASRYTGTSGRSGNIQYFGAGTRLSVL.

This rearrangement joins TRBV7-8 to TRBJ1-5; 9 bases are shared with TRBD1. The germline V gene has CDR1 SGHVS and CDR2 FQNEAQ. V lost 6 bases to trimming and J lost 7 bases; unmatched junction nucleotides: 7. This CDR3 spans 14 amino acids. The CDR3 region has the DNA TGTGCCAGCAGTCGGGACAGGGTTCCCCAGCCCCAGCATTTT. Translating gives CASSRDRVPQPQHF.

The chain has TRBV4-2 and TRBJ2-4; weak D call: TRBD1 (6 bases). Germline V lookup: CDR1 LGHNA, CDR2 YNFKEQ. Between the trimmed V and J ends, which lost 1 base and 8 bases, there was a span of 15 bases. The CDR3 totals 15 residues. For the CDR3, the DNA is TGTGCCAGCAGCCAAGGACGGCAGGGGATTGACATTCAGTACTTC. Protein sequence: CASSQGRQGIDIQYF.